These 12 T cell receptor beta chains were sequenced from one sample in a study of human T cells and chemical hapten exposure. TCRdb called the 5' RACE reads again in MiXCR, with one record for every CDR3 protein. Among 150,000 or so distinct CDR3 sequences listed, about 4.3% were seen once. Someone pulled total RNA out of unfractionated whole blood. These receptors all come from a female donor in good health.

This clonotype was picked up many times. The chain employs TRBV7-9 and TRBJ1-1; the match to TRBD1 covers 9 bases. Germline CDR1 is SEHNR and CDR2 is FQNEAQ (reference sequence). The CDR3 sequence is 16 residues long. With V trimmed by 6 bases and J by 7 bases, 15 bases remained unmatched. The CDR3 nucleotides are TGTGCCAGCAGTTTTAGGACAGGGGCGCAGGCTGTTGAAGCTTTCTTT. It codes for CASSFRTGAQAVEAFF. Full variable domain (outside the CDR3, taken from reference TRBV7-9 and TRBJ1-1): DTGVSQNPRHKITKRGQNVTFRCDPISEHNRLYWYRQTLGQGPEFLTYFQNEAQLEKSRLLSDRFSAERPKGSFSTLEIQRTEQGDSAMYLCASSFRTGAQAVEAFFGQGTRLTVV.

The chain has TRBV20-1 and TRBJ2-5, with D possibly TRBD1 on 6 matching bases. Germline assignment: CDR1 DFQATT and CDR2 SNEGSKA (reference sequence). V lost 2 bases to trimming and J lost 2 bases, with 12 bases between them. CDR3 length: 14 residues. The CDR3 reads CSARLTGTQETQYF. For the CDR3, the DNA is TGCAGTGCTAGATTGACAGGAACACAAGAGACCCAGTACTTC.

This clonotype was observed a single time. The chain recombines TRBV3-1 with TRBJ1-1; no clear D gene. Between the trimmed V and J ends, which lost 0 bases and 10 bases, there was a span of 21 bases. Looked up from germline, CDR1 is LGHDT and CDR2 is YNNKEL (reference sequence). This CDR3 comprises 16 residues. The CDR3 DNA reads as TGTGCCAGCAGCCAAGAACCCCTTGGGCGGCGGATTCCAGCTTTCTTT. Translation: CASSQEPLGRRIPAFF.

This sequence joins TRBV27 and TRBJ1-6; weak D call: TRBD1 (6 bases). CDR1 and CDR2 from the germline V gene are MNHEY and SMNVEV (reference sequence). V was clipped by 5 bases and J by 6 bases, with 14 bases between them. The CDR3 is made up of 15 amino acids. CDR3 amino acids: CASSEPQGSNSPLHF. The CDR3 region has the DNA TGTGCCAGCAGTGAACCACAGGGAAGTAATTCACCCCTCCACTTT.

In its sample, this clonotype was seen many times. V gene TRBV12-3 or TRBV12-4 combines with J gene TRBJ2-1, with 12 bases lining up with TRBD2. The CDR3 consists of 15 residues. Unmatched junction bases numbered 5, after V lost 6 bases and J lost 5 bases. CDR3 nucleotide sequence: TGTGCCAGCAGGCCGACTAGCGGGGGCAACAATGAGCAGTTCTTC. Its translation is CASRPTSGGNNEQFF.

Many counts were recorded for this clonotype. J is TRBJ1-6 and V is TRBV7-9, with TRBD1 identical over 7 bases. The V and J ends lost 4 bases and 8 bases, in that order; junction bases with no gene match: 14. This CDR3 contains 17 residues. Per the germline V gene, CDR1 is SEHNR and CDR2 is FQNEAQ (reference sequence). The CDR3 sequence: CASSWNRQGIGYSPLHF. The DNA for the CDR3 is TGTGCCAGCAGCTGGAATCGACAGGGCATCGGGTATTCACCCCTCCACTTT.

This clonotype was recorded at least ten times. The chain combines TRBV18 with TRBJ1-5; tentative D call: TRBD1 (5 bases). CDR3 length: 17 amino acids. V was trimmed by 3 bases and J by 1 base, leaving 16 bases between them. CDR1 and CDR2 (germline): KGHSH, LQKENI. In nucleotides, the CDR3 is TGTGCCAGCTCACCGGGGGACGGTCGCCAAAGCAATCAGCCCCAGCATTTT. Translated: CASSPGDGRQSNQPQHF.

In its sample, this clonotype was seen many times. The gene calls are TRBV7-9 and TRBJ2-1; weak D call: TRBD1 (6 bases). CDR1 is SEHNR, CDR2 FQNEAQ, per germline (reference sequence). The V end was cut by 2 bases, the J end by 4 bases, with 9 bases between. There are 14 residues in the CDR3. The chain's CDR3 is CASSLPTGYNEQFF. CDR3 nucleotide sequence: TGTGCCAGCAGCTTACCAACAGGGTACAATGAGCAGTTCTTC.

This clonotype has a count of ten or more. V is TRBV20-1 and J is TRBJ1-2, with 8 bases matching TRBD1. Trimming removed 0 bases from V and 6 bases from J; junction bases left unmatched: 9. The CDR3 has 15 amino acids. In germline, CDR1 is DFQATT, CDR2 SNEGSKA (reference sequence). The CDR3 is CSARELRQGRNGYTF. CDR3 DNA sequence: TGCAGTGCTAGAGAGCTGAGACAGGGGCGGAATGGCTACACCTTC.

There are many counts of this clonotype. J is TRBJ1-6 and V is TRBV12-3 or TRBV12-4; D is unclear. The CDR3 has 13 amino acids. Trimming stripped 6 bases from V and 10 bases from J, with 13 bases between. CDR3 region: CASSLRDASPLHF. CDR3 nucleotide sequence: TGTGCCAGCAGCCTGAGAGACGCATCACCCCTCCACTTT.

This clonotype was recorded many times. The chain recombines TRBV5-1 with TRBJ2-1, with 9 bases identical to TRBD2. J was trimmed by 3 bases and V by 4 bases; bases with no gene match: 5. CDR3 length: 15 amino acids. The germline CDR1 and CDR2 sequences are SGHRS and YFSETQ. The CDR3, as DNA: TGCGCCAGCAGCGTAGCGGGGGACTACTACAATGAGCAGTTCTTC. Translation: CASSVAGDYYNEQFF. Filled out from reference TRBV5-1 and TRBJ2-1, the complete variable domain reads KAGVTQTPRYLIKTRGQQVTLSCSPISGHRSVSWYQQTPGQGLQFLFEYFSETQRNKGNFPGRFSGRQFSNSRSEMNVSTLELGDSALYLCASSVAGDYYNEQFFGPGTRLTVL.

This clonotype occurred many times. The chain has TRBV5-1 and TRBJ1-4; a possible D gene is TRBD1 (5 bases). This CDR3 is built from 15 residues. V was trimmed by 0 bases and J by 7 bases, leaving 13 bases between them. Germline V gives CDR1 SGHRS, CDR2 YFSETQ. Written as DNA, the CDR3 is TGCGCCAGCAGCTTGGAAGGAGAGAGGGGTGAAAAACTGTTTTTT. Its protein is CASSLEGERGEKLFF. Looking up the rest from reference TRBV5-1 and TRBJ1-4 gives the full variable domain: KAGVTQTPRYLIKTRGQQVTLSCSPISGHRSVSWYQQTPGQGLQFLFEYFSETQRNKGNFPGRFSGRQFSNSRSEMNVSTLELGDSALYLCASSLEGERGEKLFFGSGTQLSVL.